The entry below gives a single T cell receptor (beta chain) sequence along with its context. This clone came up once. Which antigen it targets is not known. No much larger clonotype is one base removed from it; base qualities were not supplied. The sample is drawn from a study of cytomegalovirus exposure and HLA in healthy donors (dated 2017 in TCRdb). Regarding the complete study: In an earlier analysis of 450 to 750 of the donors, under 300 Gb of sequence data and about 110 million unique TCR beta sequences from about 179 million T cells were reported. Around 300 gigabases of sequencing data and roughly 90 million unique TCR sequences were included in an early release covering about 700 HLA-typed donors. Of the roughly 420 genotyped donors, 81% were placed in the genetic ancestry cluster associated with self-reported Caucasian donors. The study aimed to test whether signatures of past pathogen exposure could be identified by cataloging public T cell receptors. Using immunosequencing, the study profiled T cell repertoires from 500 to 800 subjects and related those repertoires to cytomegalovirus serostatus. A separate validation cohort of over 95 different subjects was used in addition to the roughly 700-subject first cohort. To predict cytomegalovirus infection status, the study brought together high-throughput TCR immunosequencing, statistical association of individual TCRs with disease status, and machine learning. To study patterns of TCR occurrence, a later analysis re-analyzed previously published TCR beta repertoires from more than 550 donors and added high-resolution HLA genotyping. The later analysis used no new phenotypic data to find candidate immune exposures, relying instead on TCR beta sequences and their occurrence across donors. An earlier analysis of more than 450 of the donors used high-throughput TCR beta sequencing to judge whether each TCR beta V gene segment behaved as functional or pseudogenic. Alongside the repertoire data, information on donor age, sex, ethnicity and CMV serostatus was compiled. A later genetic analysis used genome-wide SNP genotypes for about 65% of the 666 donors, treating that subset as a discovery cohort. All discovery cohort repertoires had been generated using a single sequencing platform. Class I and class II HLA loci were covered by the typing at four-digit resolution. The number of typed donors differed by locus: roughly 629-640 for A, B, C, DRB1 and DQB1; 500 to 550 for DQA1; some 610 for DPA1; and 400 to 480 for DPB1. Roughly five DR-DQ haplotypes were handled as single units for association and clustering, since linkage in the cohort was strong. On average, roughly 200,000 unique TCR beta nucleotide sequences were sequenced per donor among a few hundred genotyped donors of the cohort, with around 19% of those sequences being non-productive.

Overall results and qualifications from the work: The earlier analysis of fewer than 750 of the donors excluded some 15 rarely observed V segments, including chromosome 9 orphons, because counts were too low. A later genetic analysis associated a missense DCLRE1C variant with V-gene and J-gene trimming of TCR beta chains, and an independent cohort replicated the association. Specific HLA alleles were associated with 16,951 TCR beta sequences at a false discovery rate of 0.05 in a later analysis. Most TCR sequences were seen in very few donors, while some public TCRs were found in many individuals. A later analysis found that TCR association rates varied across HLA loci, with DRB1 alleles showing the most associated TCRs and HLA-C alleles the fewest. A further reported finding was that TCR beta sequences accurately predicted the HLA-A and HLA-B alleles for most subjects in the first cohort. In vitro tests confirmed that a few of the cytomegalovirus-associated TCR beta chains recognize cytomegalovirus antigens. In a later analysis, most CMV-associated TCR beta chains were found to appear HLA-restricted, with HLA associations seemingly driven largely by CMV exposure. Broadly in line with IMGT annotations, most TCR beta V segments showed up in productive rearrangements about 90% or about 30% of the time in an earlier analysis of roughly 590 of the donors. Because the 87-base-pair reads could not distinguish some IMGT-functional V segments, including TRBV6-2 and TRBV6-3, those segments were excluded. Because HLA typing was unavailable for some donors at each locus, only the typed subset was used in association tests. When HLA alleles, especially DR and DQ, strongly co-occurred, TCR associations were difficult to assign to individual alleles. Compared with the roughly 600-donor mean, donors in an Asian-associated ancestry cluster had fewer N-insertions in productive TCRs, according to a later genetic analysis. A group of highly shared sequence variants was considered likely to be a technical artifact of the sequencing pipeline. The cohort was sequenced for TCR beta chains only, and without alpha or paired-chain data the features that could be detected were limited. The study gave a list of under 200 TCR beta chains associated with cytomegalovirus. It was suggested by the authors that the approach could potentially be generalized to other disease states and immunological phenotypes. Linkage disequilibrium might explain the correlated functional status among segregating V segments, but an unknown experimental factor could not be ruled out. A later analysis reported that several top co-occurrence clusters appeared linked to parvovirus B19, influenza, CMV and Epstein-Barr virus. Presence/absence analyses assumed roughly uniform sequencing depth across donors, an assumption that may not hold. A later analysis found that HLA-associated TCR beta chains were more clonally expanded and had lower generation probabilities than equally common non-associated chains. The classifier was reported to diagnose cytomegalovirus status with high specificity and sensitivity in both the original and validation cohorts. For the cohort, immune exposure information was limited to CMV serostatus.

In total, about 650 healthy bone marrow donors made up the cohort. All cohort members were sampled while nominally healthy, although unrecorded immune exposures were likely present. The donor tested CMV seronegative, placing the donor among the roughly 350 seronegative members of the cohort. Each donor provided a peripheral blood sample, and peripheral blood mononuclear cells were used for TCR beta sequencing. Genomic DNA was extracted from the blood cell samples with the Qiagen DNeasy Blood Extraction Kit. Its CDR3 holds 13 amino acids, cysteine through phenylalanine. This entry keeps only the CDR3 DNA: 39 bases, framed from base 1. The germline V gene provides CDR1 ENHRY and CDR2 SYGVKD. V loses 11 bases of germline sequence and J loses 0 bases, and the interval between the two ends is 11 bases. The library came from the immunoSEQ multiplex PCR assay. For the multiplex PCR, a mixture combining 60 forward primers for TCR Vbeta segments and 13 reverse primers for TCR Jbeta segments was used. Amplification of the CDR3 region of rearranged TCR beta genes was performed with a multiplex PCR assay on genomic DNA. The Illumina HiSeq System was used to sequence the amplified TCR beta libraries as 87-base-pair reads. Regarding the original processing steps: A later analysis tallied roughly 78 million unique TCR beta chains across the 610 or so repertoires, and about 12 million of those chains were shared by two or more donors. To remove PCR and sequencing errors, raw reads were error-corrected and collapsed into unique sequences using a nearest-neighbor algorithm that merged closely related sequences. CDR3 sequences were aligned to IMGT reference sequences to assign V, D and J gene segments. For a sequence to be retained, at least a six-nucleotide match to both a V gene segment and a J gene segment was required. A rearrangement was called productive if the CDR3 had no stop codons and remained in frame with V and J, and every other rearrangement was called non-productive. CDR3 was defined by IMGT convention, running from the second conserved V-encoded cysteine to the conserved J-encoded phenylalanine. The earlier analysis of about 610 of the donors excluded sequences that lacked an unambiguous match to a single V gene segment. An earlier analysis of a few hundred of the donors classified V segments as functional when productive rearrangements were above 56.7% and as segregating when the standard deviation between donors was above 5%. A statistical classification framework was developed to diagnose cytomegalovirus status using the catalog of TCR beta chain sequences. In a later analysis, V and J genes were assigned by comparing TCR nucleotide sequences against IMGT/GENE-DB human TR gene sequences. A later analysis assigned CDR3 sequences and most-parsimonious VDJ recombination scenarios with the TCRdist pipeline. In a later analysis, each TCR beta chain was defined by its CDR3 amino acid sequence together with its V-gene family, and reads without a unique V-gene family were excluded. In a later analysis, around 650 highly shared, low-generation-probability nucleotide sequences were removed to address suspected cross-contamination and a sequencing artifact. For each public chain, a later analysis derived a clonal expansion index from normalized ranks of inferred template counts within each repertoire. Generation probabilities in a later analysis came from a VDJ recombination model fitted to out-of-frame rearrangements, and those results were checked against IGoR. In a later analysis, TCR-TCR, TCR-HLA and TCR-CMV co-occurrence was scored with hypergeometric tests, and a repertoire-size bias correction was applied to TCR pairs. False discovery rates were estimated in a later analysis by permuting HLA or CMV assignments 20 times. In a later analysis, co-occurring TCRs were grouped using DBSCAN, and TCRdist sequence similarity was added for clustering within HLA-allele-positive subsets. Repertoires with fewer than 30,000 or more than 120,000 public chains, plus five repertoires with anomalous nucleotide sharing, were excluded from co-occurrence clustering. TCRdb holds this immuneACCESS table with in-frame rearrangements only. Some clones are missing; in checked studies, unresolved V genes explain under half, and the rest has no known cause. The DNA was the basis for D and trimming; V, J and clone size are from that table. The sample profile shows about 140,000 clones; approximately 60% of them were found once. The ten largest account for 2% to 2.5% of the sample.

The sample taken for sequencing was PBMCs. The TCR originated in a middle-aged woman in good health and CMV-seronegative. The rearrangement combines TRBV10-3 with TRBJ1-5; a tentative D match to TRBD1 spans 5 bases. The CDR3 in this case is CARPDTSNQPQHF. The bases read TGTGCCCGACCGGACACTAGCAATCAGCCCCAGCATTTT.